This entry concerns a single T cell receptor beta chain. Its antigen is not known. Using immunoSEQ multiplex PCR, the repertoire was profiled, and TCRdb retains in-frame clones only, with some absent. Here the sample spans approximately 70,000 clones, around 90% being singletons. Trimming cost V 3 bases and J 5 bases; bases outside gene matches: 11. The CDR3 totals 16 residues. Germline V gene data show CDR1 as KGHSH and CDR2 as LQKENI. The entry originates in a study of OX40 agonist ivuxolimab in advanced cancers. Study background: Age averaged around 60 years (range roughly 23 to 90), and around 87% were male. People who had prior anti-PD-1, anti-PD-L1 or anti-CTLA-4 therapy could take part, and about 40% had some. Study conclusions and caveats: Expanded clones were, on average, more numerous in CD8+ T cells than in CD4+.

The origin of this receptor is an adult with an advanced solid tumor such as melanoma, head and neck, liver or kidney cancer. The sample was CD4+ or CD8+ T cells sorted from blood, taken in a trial of the OX40 agonist ivuxolimab. The chain recombines TRBV18 with TRBJ2-7; 9 positions agree with TRBD1. CDR3 sequence reads: CASSPPGTGREDEQYF. CDR3 DNA: TGTGCCAGCTCACCCCCAGGGACAGGGAGGGAGGACGAGCAGTACTTC.